This T cell receptor (beta chain) was sequenced for a study of spatial heterogeneity in lung cancer. The study, taken as a whole, reports: Circulating ubiquitous expanded tumor TCRs were observed more frequently at resection than at follow-up.

One entry per CDR3 protein results from TCRdb running MiXCR on the 5' RACE reads. The sample has about 16,000 distinct CDR3 sequences; about 6% are singletons. This clonotype was picked up many times. Its target is not known. This sample's time point: blood at routine non-recurrence follow-up after resection. The input material, whole RNA from tumor, nontumor lung or frozen PBMC, was sequenced unsorted. CDR3 length: 15 residues. Trimming stripped 1 base from V and 4 bases from J, with 14 bases between. Germline values: CDR1 LGHNA, CDR2 YSLEER. The sample was PBMCs, taken at follow-up. The sequence was obtained from a male donor with early-stage non-small cell lung cancer. This sequence joins TRBV4-3 and TRBJ2-7; D is uncertain. CDR3 sequence (DNA): TGCGCCAGCAGCCAAGTTGGATCTTTGGCTTACGAGCAGTACTTC. Its translation: CASSQVGSLAYEQYF.